This T cell receptor beta chain was recorded in a study of T-cell reconstitution after alpha-beta-depleted transplantation in children. This clonotype was found a few times. The library targeted TCRbeta and was prepared with unique molecular identifiers. TCRdb reanalysed the PCR reads using MiXCR and keeps one entry per CDR3 protein. Among roughly 340,000 distinct CDR3 sequences listed, around 15% were seen once. The ends lost 0 bases at V and 4 bases at J; junction bases unmatched: 6. Germline V lookup: CDR1 SGHRS, CDR2 YFSETQ. The CDR3 loop spans 16 amino acids. The origin of this receptor is a male patient aged 2 to 9 who had a stem cell transplant for acute lymphoblastic leukemia, so the T cells may come from the graft donor. This rearrangement joins TRBV5-1 to TRBJ2-3; 9 bases are a match to TRBD2. The sample was PBMCs, mostly from graft donor cells, taken 360 days after TCRalphabeta/CD19-depleted stem cell transplant. Written as DNA, the CDR3 is TGCGCCAGCAGCTTGGCCGAGGCTAGCGGGGCAGATACGCAGTATTTT. Translating gives CASSLAEASGADTQYF.